This TCR beta chain was sequenced for a study of TIL therapy for anti-PD-1-resistant metastatic lung cancer. The time point is: pre-treatment sample, taken before nivolumab and TIL therapy. Pleural nodules or supraclavicular lymph nodes made up most of the excised metastases sampled. Sequencing used immunoSEQ v3. The method was immunoSEQ multiplex PCR; TCRdb's version includes in-frame clones alone and lacks a portion of them. The table has about 100,000 clones, around three fifths seen once. Germline V gene sequence: CDR1 MGHRA, CDR2 YSYEKL. The CDR3 has 16 residues. After removal of 0 bases from V and 3 bases from J, the junction contained 2 bases not matched to a gene.

This chain links TRBV4-1 with TRBJ2-3; 11 bases line up with TRBD2. Sequenced here: tumor tissue, sampled at baseline. The sequence was obtained from a person aged 25 to 79 with non-small cell lung cancer. The DNA of the CDR3 is TGCGCCAGCAGCCAAGAGGTAGCGGGGGGGACAGATACGCAGTATTTT. Its translation is CASSQEVAGGTDTQYF.